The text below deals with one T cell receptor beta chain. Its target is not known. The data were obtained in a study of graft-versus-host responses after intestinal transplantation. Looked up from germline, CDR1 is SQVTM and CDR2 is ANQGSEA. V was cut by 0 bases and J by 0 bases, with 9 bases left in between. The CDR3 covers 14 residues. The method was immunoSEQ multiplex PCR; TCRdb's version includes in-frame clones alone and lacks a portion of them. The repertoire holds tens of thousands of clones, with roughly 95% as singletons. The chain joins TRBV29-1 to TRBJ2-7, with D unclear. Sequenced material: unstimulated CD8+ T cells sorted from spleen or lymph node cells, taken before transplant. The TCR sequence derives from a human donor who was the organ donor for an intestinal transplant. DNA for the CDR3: TGCAGCGTTGAAGACCCCCAGGCCTCCTACGAGCAGTACTTC. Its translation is CSVEDPQASYEQYF.